These 23 T cell receptor beta chains originate from one sample sequenced in a study of CD8 T cells in ankylosing spondylitis. TCRdb reprocessed the 5' RACE reads via MiXCR and lists one record per CDR3 protein. The sample contains some 240,000 distinct CDR3 sequences, 18% of which appear only once. Sequenced: blood, either unsorted or a sorted T cell fraction (not recorded which). Receptors originate from a male donor with ankylosing spondylitis or in good health (not recorded which).

The chain couples TRBV4-3 to TRBJ2-2; 9 nucleotides match TRBD2. After removal of 4 bases from V and 3 bases from J, the junction contained 9 bases not matched to a gene. The CDR3 is 17 residues long. Germline CDR1 is LGHNA and CDR2 is YSLEER. The CDR3 region is CASSPNRSGRYTGELFF. The DNA of the CDR3 is TGCGCCAGCAGCCCCAACCGTAGCGGGAGATACACCGGGGAGCTGTTTTTT.

This clonotype has just a few counts. A junction boundary mismatches the germline segment, possibly from a read error. This chain connects TRBV7-7 to TRBJ2-5; 12 bases match TRBD2. Germline CDR1 and CDR2: SSHAT and FNYEAQ (reference sequence). This CDR3 has 15 residues. The CDR3 protein is CASSRLAGVPETQYF. DNA for the CDR3: TGTGCTAGCAGCAGACTAGCGGGAGTACCTGAGACCCAGTACTTC.

Note on this clonotype: Germline is not matched at one junction end, which may reflect a read error. V gene TRBV5-6 combines with J gene TRBJ2-7; 7 bases match TRBD2. Per germline, CDR1 SGHDT and CDR2 YYEEEE. This CDR3 comprises 13 residues. Here the CDR3 DNA reads TGTGCCATCAGCACCGGGACTAACTACGAGCAGTACTTC. Translating it yields CAISTGTNYEQYF. Full variable domain (remainder filled in from reference TRBV5-6 and TRBJ2-7): DAGVTQSPTHLIKTRGQQVTLRCSPKSGHDTVSWYQQALGQGPQFIFQYYEEEERQRGNFPDRFSGHQFPNYSSELNVNALLLGDSALYLCAISTGTNYEQYFGPGTRLTVT.

This clonotype was observed many times. V and J are TRBV4-1 and TRBJ2-1; 10 bases are a match to TRBD1. Germline assignment: CDR1 MGHRA and CDR2 YSYEKL. CDR3 length: 16 amino acids. V gave up 4 bases and J gave up 7 bases; unmatched junction bases: 10. CDR3 amino acids: CASSPPTGGNSNEQFF. In DNA form, the CDR3 reads TGCGCCAGCAGCCCACCGACAGGGGGCAATTCAAATGAGCAGTTCTTC.

This clonotype was seen a handful of times. The V gene is TRBV3-1, the J gene TRBJ2-1, with TRBD1 identical over 7 bases. The CDR3 is made up of 16 amino acids. Looked up from germline, CDR1 is LGHDT and CDR2 is YNNKEL (reference sequence). V trimming: 5 bases; J trimming: 0 bases; junction bases outside the gene matches: 7. The DNA for the CDR3 is TGTGCCAGCAGCTTTCAACAGGGGTTCTCCTACAATGAGCAGTTCTTC. Translating it yields CASSFQQGFSYNEQFF.

This rearrangement joins TRBV7-9 to TRBJ2-5, with 7 bases matching TRBD1. The CDR3 totals 13 residues. Trimming took 6 bases from V and 7 from J; bases not matched to a gene: 8. In germline, CDR1 is SEHNR, CDR2 FQNEAQ (reference sequence). In DNA, the CDR3 is TGTGCCAGCAGTGACAGGGACGTTGCGACCCAGTACTTC. This sequence encodes CASSDRDVATQYF.

J is TRBJ2-1 and V is TRBV4-3; D ambiguous. V was pared by 0 bases and J by 6 bases, with 9 bases between. This CDR3 spans 14 amino acids. From germline, CDR1 is LGHNA and CDR2 YSLEER. Here the CDR3 reads CASSQDQGLNEQFF. As DNA, the CDR3 is TGCGCCAGCAGCCAAGATCAAGGCCTCAATGAGCAGTTCTTC.

The chain has TRBV4-1 and TRBJ2-5, with 8 bases that match TRBD2. The CDR3 totals 17 residues. With V trimmed by 1 base and J by 4 bases, 11 bases remained unmatched. Per germline, CDR1 MGHRA and CDR2 YSYEKL. The DNA of the CDR3 is TGCGCCAGCAGCCAAGGGAAGGGACTAGTGGGTTTAGAGACCCAGTACTTC. Protein product: CASSQGKGLVGLETQYF.

V usage is TRBV20-1 and J usage is TRBJ2-1; the D is unclear. Germline lookup yields CDR1 DFQATT and CDR2 SNEGSKA (reference sequence). V was clipped by 3 bases and J by 6 bases, with 18 bases between them. This CDR3 region has 15 residues. CDR3 region: CSASRVGRGTNEQFF. DNA of the CDR3: TGCAGTGCTAGTAGGGTGGGAAGAGGAACCAATGAGCAGTTCTTC.

This clonotype was detected ten times or more. The chain is built from TRBV14 and TRBJ2-7; 9 positions match TRBD1. The V segment lost 5 bases and the J segment 5 bases; nucleotides outside the gene matches: 13. Germline loops: CDR1 SGHDN, CDR2 FVKESK. The CDR3 totals 16 residues. In DNA, the CDR3 is TGTGCCAGCAGCTACAGTTCCGGGACAGGGTATCACGAGCAGTACTTC. Its translation: CASSYSSGTGYHEQYF.

The V and J genes are TRBV10-3 and TRBJ2-7; D remains ambiguous. The CDR3 loop spans 13 amino acids. The V gene lost 3 bases and the J gene lost 2 bases, with 8 bases spanning the gap. From germline, CDR1 is ENHRY and CDR2 SYGVKD. CDR3 sequence: CAISDGRTYEQYF. CDR3 coding DNA: TGTGCCATCAGTGATGGCAGAACCTACGAGCAGTACTTC.

The chain is built from TRBV9 and TRBJ2-3; 10 bases map to TRBD2. Germline trimming cut 2 bases from V and 5 bases from J; bases unmatched to any gene: 8. This CDR3 region has 16 residues. The germline gives CDR1 SGDLS, CDR2 YYNGEE. The CDR3 bases are TGTGCCAGCAGCGTGACGGAGCGGGAGGGCCGAGATACGCAGTATTTT. It yields the protein CASSVTEREGRDTQYF.

CDR3 nucleotides: TGTGCCAGCAGCGGGGCAGGGGACTCCTACAATGAGCAGTTCTTC. It encodes CASSGAGDSYNEQFF. V gene TRBV7-3 combines with J gene TRBJ2-1; D perhaps matches TRBD1 (6 bases). V was shortened by 5 bases and J by 0 bases, with 11 bases between the two germline ends. Germline V gene data show CDR1 as SGHTA and CDR2 as FQGTGA. The CDR3 is 15 amino acids.

This clonotype was counted many times. J is TRBJ2-1 and V is TRBV7-2, with D hard to call. This CDR3 is built from 10 residues. Germline V gene sequence: CDR1 SGHTA, CDR2 FQGNSA. V shed 3 bases and J shed 9 bases, with 3 bases lying between them. The CDR3 is CASSFSEQFF. CDR3 coding DNA: TGTGCCAGCAGCTTTAGTGAGCAGTTCTTC.

The CDR3 nucleotides read TGCAGCGTTGATGCGGCGCCCGAAGAGACCCAGTACTTC. Its translation is CSVDAAPEETQYF. The chain couples TRBV29-1 to TRBJ2-5; D uncertain. The CDR3 totals 13 residues. Trimming removed 3 bases from V and 3 bases from J, with 11 bases in between. Germline CDR1 SQVTM, CDR2 ANQGSEA.

V usage is TRBV20-1 and J usage is TRBJ2-1; 7 bases fit TRBD2. Per germline, CDR1 DFQATT and CDR2 SNEGSKA (reference sequence). This CDR3 contains 15 residues. V lost 0 bases to trimming and J lost 1 base; unmatched junction nucleotides: 3. The CDR3 spells CSARDLGGSYNEQFF. The CDR3 coding sequence is TGCAGTGCTAGAGACCTCGGGGGGTCCTACAATGAGCAGTTCTTC.

The genes are TRBV12-3 or TRBV12-4 and TRBJ2-1; unclear D gene. V gave up 5 bases and J gave up 6 bases, with 11 bases separating them. The CDR3 consists of 13 residues. CDR3 DNA: TGTGCCAGCAGTCCAACCTATGCCAATGAGCAGTTCTTC. This gives the protein CASSPTYANEQFF.

The genes are TRBV27 and TRBJ1-4; 7 bases match TRBD1. The CDR3 is 14 residues long. The junction had 5 bases not matched to a gene; V was cut back by 4 bases and J by 6 bases. Germline assignment: CDR1 MNHEY and CDR2 SMNVEV (reference sequence). CDR3 sequence reads: CASSSGQTYEKLFF. CDR3 nucleotide sequence: TGTGCCAGCAGTTCGGGACAGACATATGAAAAACTGTTTTTT.

The chain joins TRBV3-1 to TRBJ2-1, with D perhaps given as TRBD1 or TRBD2 (6 bases each). V was cut by 0 bases and J by 4 bases, with 10 bases left in between. Germline V CDR1 and CDR2: LGHDT, YNNKEL (reference sequence). The CDR3 has 15 residues. CDR3 DNA: TGTGCCAGCAGCCAAGAAGGGGGGATTTACAATGAGCAGTTCTTC. It encodes CASSQEGGIYNEQFF.

The gene calls are TRBV4-3 and TRBJ2-3; D is perhaps TRBD2 (5 bases). The V gene lost 5 bases and the J gene lost 3 bases, with 9 bases spanning the gap. CDR3 length: 13 residues. The germline V gene encodes CDR1 LGHNA and CDR2 YSLEER. CDR3 bases: TGCGCCAGCAGCGCCACGGGGACAGATACGCAGTATTTT. It encodes CASSATGTDTQYF.

This clonotype was counted many times. This rearrangement joins TRBV28 to TRBJ2-6; no reliable D call. The CDR3 runs to 16 residues. Germline lookup yields CDR1 MDHEN and CDR2 SYDVKM. Trimming removed 7 bases from V and 0 bases from J, with 13 bases in between. The CDR3 DNA sequence: TGTGCCAGCACTCTTGACCCGAGCTCTGGGGCCAACGTCCTGACTTTC. Its protein product is CASTLDPSSGANVLTF.

This clonotype has a handful of counts. The V and J genes are TRBV3-1 and TRBJ2-7; D not certain. The V end lost 3 bases, the J end lost 1 base, and 7 bases lay between the germline ends. Germline-derived CDR1 and CDR2 are LGHDT and YNNKEL (reference sequence). This CDR3 has 13 residues. In DNA, the CDR3 is TGTGCCAGCAGCCACACCGGGTCCTACGAGCAGTACTTC. It yields the protein CASSHTGSYEQYF.

This chain connects TRBV4-3 to TRBJ2-2, with 7 bases aligning to TRBD2. V lost 0 bases to trimming and J lost 3 bases; unmatched junction nucleotides: 4. Germline values: CDR1 LGHNA, CDR2 YSLEER. The CDR3 is made up of 16 amino acids. CDR3 DNA: TGCGCCAGCAGCCAAGAAGGGACTATTGACACCGGGGAGCTGTTTTTT. It specifies CASSQEGTIDTGELFF.